This T cell receptor beta chain was identified during a study of blood T cell repertoires in COVID-19. Study-wide context: Researchers got acute and convalescent COVID-19 samples from the United States, Italy and Spain. T cells, B-cell-depleted T cells, or PBMCs provided the cDNA or gDNA that served as material.

The CDR3 has 16 residues. Germline loops: CDR1 SSHAT, CDR2 FNYEAQ (reference sequence). Under the authors' procedure: Reference gene primer amplification yielded estimated nucleated cell counts. Sequenced by immunoSEQ multiplex PCR; TCRdb stores in-frame clones only, minus some. V, J and clone size were drawn from that table, and D and trimming were deduced from the DNA. The table records about 150,000 clones, more than 70% of them present only once. Note on this clone: The germline gene is not matched at one end of the junction; a read error may be the cause.

This sequence originates from a woman between 65 and 79 years old who had recovered from COVID-19. Material for sequencing was peripheral blood. The rearrangement uses TRBV7-7 and TRBJ2-5; TRBD2 matches at 11 bases. CDR3 loop: CASSPKTSGAGETQYF. CDR3 in DNA: TGTGCTAGCAGCCCCAAGACTAGCGGGGCGGGGGAGACCCAGTACTTC.